This T cell receptor beta chain derives from a study of human T cells and chemical hapten exposure. Study information: Largely, small differences in pooled library volume made per-sample TCR yields vary.

This clonotype has only a few counts. CDR3 length: 16 residues. After removal of 6 bases from V and 0 bases from J, the junction contained 5 bases not matched to a gene. CDR1 is ENHRY and CDR2 is SYGVKD in the germline V gene. TCRdb analysed the RACE reads with MiXCR anew, one entry per CDR3 protein. The sample holds just over 90,000 distinct CDR3 sequences, approximately 8.2% seen once. Time point reported: healthy volunteer bleed at 2 weeks. The total RNA was obtained from whole blood that was not fractionated. The gene calls are TRBV10-3 and TRBJ2-6; the match to TRBD1 covers 7 bases. The sequence was collected from a female donor in good health. Some clones in this sample may be carry-over from other donors' samples. The specimen was whole blood. The CDR3 spells CAIRRQGASGANVLTF. The CDR3 nucleotides read TGTGCCATCAGACGACAGGGCGCCTCTGGGGCCAACGTCCTGACTTTC.